This T cell receptor (beta chain) emerged from a study of T-cell memory formation after mild COVID-19. Whole-study context: TCR clusters mostly belonged to single donors.

Libraries for TCRalpha and TCRbeta carried sample barcodes and unique molecular identifiers via 5'RACE. TCRdb ran MiXCR on the 5' RACE reads and lists one entry per CDR3 protein. The sample lists some 450,000 distinct CDR3 sequences, more than 15% occurring once. Concerning this clonotype: Its cognate antigen is unknown.

Germline CDR1 reads SEHNR; CDR2 reads FQNEAQ (reference sequence). Trimming shortened V by 7 bases and J by 0 bases, and 13 bases separated the two germline ends. The length of the CDR3 is 14 residues. Study-wide results and caveats: A second wave of clones peaked on day 37, and their SARS-CoV-2 specificity went unconfirmed.

The genes are TRBV7-9 and TRBJ2-7, with D maybe TRBD2 (5 bases). Sequenced input: PBMCs or a T cell subset sorted from them (not recorded which). This TCR was recovered from a man younger than 35 who had mild COVID-19 (a few samples of this study predate the infection). Cell type and time point are not known. The CDR3: CASTSAEGSYEQYF. The CDR3 coding sequence is TGTGCCAGCACTTCCGCTGAGGGCTCCTACGAGCAGTACTTC.